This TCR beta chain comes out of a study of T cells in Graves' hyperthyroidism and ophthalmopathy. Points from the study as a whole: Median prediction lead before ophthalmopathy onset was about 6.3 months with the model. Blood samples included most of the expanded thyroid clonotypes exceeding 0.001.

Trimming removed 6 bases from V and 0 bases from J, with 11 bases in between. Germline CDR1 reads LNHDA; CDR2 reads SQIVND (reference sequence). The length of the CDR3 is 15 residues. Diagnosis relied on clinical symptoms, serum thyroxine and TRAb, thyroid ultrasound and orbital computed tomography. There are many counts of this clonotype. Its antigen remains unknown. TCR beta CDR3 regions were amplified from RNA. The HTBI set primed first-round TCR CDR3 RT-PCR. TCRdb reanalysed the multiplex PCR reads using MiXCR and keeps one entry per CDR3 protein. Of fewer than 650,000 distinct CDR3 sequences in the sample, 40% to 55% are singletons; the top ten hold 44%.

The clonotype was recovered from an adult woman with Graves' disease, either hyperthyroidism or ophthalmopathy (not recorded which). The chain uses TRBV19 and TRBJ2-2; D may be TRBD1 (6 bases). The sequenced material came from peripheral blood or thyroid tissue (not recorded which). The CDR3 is CASRGAGANTGELFF. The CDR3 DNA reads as TGTGCCAGTAGAGGGGCAGGGGCGAACACCGGGGAGCTGTTTTTT.